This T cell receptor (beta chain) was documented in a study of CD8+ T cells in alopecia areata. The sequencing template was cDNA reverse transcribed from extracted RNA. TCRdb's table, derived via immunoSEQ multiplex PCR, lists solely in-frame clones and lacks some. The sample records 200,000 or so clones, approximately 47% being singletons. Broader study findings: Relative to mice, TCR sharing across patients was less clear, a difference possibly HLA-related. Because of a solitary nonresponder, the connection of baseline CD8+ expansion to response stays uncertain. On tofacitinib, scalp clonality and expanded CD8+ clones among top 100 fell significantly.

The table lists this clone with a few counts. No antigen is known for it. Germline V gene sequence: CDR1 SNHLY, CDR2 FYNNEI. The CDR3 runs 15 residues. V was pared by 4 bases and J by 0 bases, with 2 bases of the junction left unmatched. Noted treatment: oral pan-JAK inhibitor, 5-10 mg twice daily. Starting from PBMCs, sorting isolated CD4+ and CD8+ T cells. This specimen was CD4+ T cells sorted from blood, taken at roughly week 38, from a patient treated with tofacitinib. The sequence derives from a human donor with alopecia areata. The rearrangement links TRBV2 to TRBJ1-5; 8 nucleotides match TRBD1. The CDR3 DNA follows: TGTGCCAGCAGTGTGGACAGGGTTAGCAATCAGCCCCAGCATTTT. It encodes CASSVDRVSNQPQHF.